The clone carrying this T cell receptor beta chain was recorded once. This sample is part of a study of blood T cell repertoires in COVID-19. Study context: COVID-19 samples collected from the United States, Italy and Spain covered acute and convalescent phases. Sources were T cells, B-cell-depleted T cells, or PBMCs; the material itself was cDNA or gDNA.

Study processing details: Amplification from reference gene primers served as the basis for estimated nucleated cell counts. Produced via immunoSEQ multiplex PCR; TCRdb's table is partial and in-frame only. That table furnishes V, J and clone size, whereas the DNA furnished D and trimming. The sample shows more than 200,000 clones, about 80% of them seen only once. Germline assignment: CDR1 GTSNPN and CDR2 SVGIG (reference sequence). The germline V and J ends were trimmed by 1 base and 9 bases, with 10 bases remaining between them. CDR3 length equals 13 residues. Sequenced: peripheral blood. This chain connects TRBV30 to TRBJ1-6; tentative D call: TRBD1 (6 bases). The source of this sequence is an elderly man with acute or convalescent COVID-19. DNA of the CDR3: TGTGCCTGGAGTGCCCTCAGGGGTTCACCCCTCCACTTT. Translated: CAWSALRGSPLHF.